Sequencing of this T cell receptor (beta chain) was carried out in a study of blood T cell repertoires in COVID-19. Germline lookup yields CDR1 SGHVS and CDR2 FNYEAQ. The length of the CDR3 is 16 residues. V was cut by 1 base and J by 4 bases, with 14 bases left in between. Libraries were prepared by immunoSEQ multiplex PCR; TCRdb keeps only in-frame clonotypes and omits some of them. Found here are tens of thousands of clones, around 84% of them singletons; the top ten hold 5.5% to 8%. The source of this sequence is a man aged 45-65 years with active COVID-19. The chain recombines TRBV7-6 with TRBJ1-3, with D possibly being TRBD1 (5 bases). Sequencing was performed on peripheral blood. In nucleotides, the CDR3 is TGTGCCAGCAGCTTAGTTCCAGGGCTAGAAGGAAACACCATATATTTT. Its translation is CASSLVPGLEGNTIYF.